This T cell receptor (beta chain) was captured in a study of CD8 T cells in Susac syndrome. The germline gives CDR1 MDHEN, CDR2 SYDVKM. Between the trimmed V and J ends, which lost 5 bases and 0 bases, there was a span of 11 bases. The CDR3 extends over 15 amino acids. The authors carried out high-throughput sequencing of TCR beta. They applied it to CD8+ and CD4+ T cells obtained from blood. Negative magnetic isolation gave CD8+ and CD4+ cells; FACS enriched CD8+ TEMRA. The RNA, roughly 0.45 to 1 ug, was put through reverse transcription using random hexamers. Multiplex PCR with immunoSEQ amplified the TCR beta CDR3 across 54 Vbeta and 13 Jbeta. MiXCR, applied by TCRdb to the immunoSEQ multiplex PCR reads, yields one record per CDR3 protein. The table includes fewer than 150,000 distinct CDR3 sequences, 94% detected once.

The sequence came from a human donor in good health. This rearrangement joins TRBV28 to TRBJ1-5; perhaps TRBD1 as D (6 bases). The sequenced sample consisted of CD8+ T cells from PBMCs. CDR3 amino acids: CASSAYRDSNQPQHF. DNA of the CDR3: TGTGCCAGCAGTGCTTACAGGGATAGCAATCAGCCCCAGCATTTT.